These 21 T cell receptor beta chains originate from one sample sequenced in a study of T cell changes during pregnancy in multiple sclerosis. Assay: immunoSEQ multiplex PCR; the TCRdb copy retains only in-frame clones and omits some. Of around 50,000 clones in the sample, nearly 95% were seen once. This material consisted of CD4+ T cells from peripheral blood mononuclear cells, taken in the first trimester of pregnancy. The receptors here all came from a female donor with multiple sclerosis, enrolled in a pregnancy study.

The genes are TRBV5-1 and TRBJ2-5, with 15 nucleotides matching TRBD2. With V trimmed by 0 bases and J by 2 bases, 11 bases remained unmatched. The CDR3 contains 20 residues. The germline gives CDR1 SGHRS, CDR2 YFSETQ. Here the CDR3 reads CASSLEVPGLAGGPQETQYF. The CDR3 DNA reads as TGCGCCAGCAGCTTGGAGGTGCCGGGACTAGCGGGGGGCCCACAAGAGACCCAGTACTTC.

The rearrangement uses TRBV25-1 and TRBJ1-4; TRBD1 might be the D (5 bases). This CDR3 is 14 amino acids long. The germline V gene encodes CDR1 MGHDK and CDR2 SYGVNS. Trimming pared 1 base from V and 7 bases from J, leaving 10 bases between. The CDR3 DNA reads as TGTGCCAGCAGTGAATCACGCAGGGCTGAAAAACTGTTTTTT. Translating gives CASSESRRAEKLFF.

The chain has TRBV9 and TRBJ1-2; D is unresolved. Germline CDR1 SGDLS, CDR2 YYNGEE. The CDR3 has 14 residues. V was cut by 4 bases and J by 3 bases, with 13 bases left in between. The chain's CDR3 is CASSPHGSDYGYTF. The CDR3 DNA reads as TGTGCCAGCAGCCCGCACGGGAGCGACTATGGCTACACCTTC.

The chain is built from TRBV10-2 and TRBJ1-3; D gene uncertain. CDR3 length: 16 amino acids. CDR1 and CDR2 (germline): WSHSY, SAAADI. Between the trimmed V and J ends, which lost 5 bases and 0 bases, there was a span of 14 bases. The CDR3 nucleotides read TGCGCCAGCAGTCCCAGAGGTCCAGACTCTGGAAACACCATATATTTT. Its protein product is CASSPRGPDSGNTIYF.

V is TRBV11-1 and J is TRBJ1-1, with D maybe TRBD1 (5 bases). Germline values: CDR1 SGHAT, CDR2 FQDESV (reference sequence). The CDR3 sequence is 13 residues long. Trimming stripped 3 bases from V and 6 bases from J, with 11 bases between. CDR3 protein: CASSLGQGAEAFF. In nucleotides, the CDR3 is TGTGCCAGCAGCTTGGGTCAGGGCGCTGAAGCTTTCTTT. Combining the CDR3 with reference TRBV11-1 and TRBJ1-1 gives the whole variable domain EAEVAQSPRYKITEKSQAVAFWCDPISGHATLYWYRQILGQGPELLVQFQDESVVDDSQLPKDRFSAERLKGVDSTLKIQPAELGDSAMYLCASSLGQGAEAFFGQGTRLTVV.

The chain is built from TRBV5-1 and TRBJ2-1; D unresolved. The V and J ends lost 0 bases and 3 bases respectively, with 7 bases between them. The CDR3 extends over 14 amino acids. In germline, CDR1 is SGHRS, CDR2 YFSETQ. The CDR3 DNA is TGCGCCAGCAGCTTGGGCCTAGTCTACAATGAGCAGTTCTTC. Translated: CASSLGLVYNEQFF. Based on the CDR3 plus reference TRBV5-1 and TRBJ2-1, the full variable domain is KAGVTQTPRYLIKTRGQQVTLSCSPISGHRSVSWYQQTPGQGLQFLFEYFSETQRNKGNFPGRFSGRQFSNSRSEMNVSTLELGDSALYLCASSLGLVYNEQFFGPGTRLTVL.

The chain is built from TRBV6-4 and TRBJ1-1; TRBD1 aligns across 7 bases. CDR1 and CDR2 (germline): MRHNA, SNTAGT. This CDR3 is 14 amino acids long. The junction had 9 bases not matched to a gene; V was cut back by 7 bases and J by 4 bases. Here the CDR3 DNA reads TGTGCCAGCAATATAAGGGGGCAGGGCACTGAAGCTTTCTTT. The encoded protein is CASNIRGQGTEAFF.

This sequence joins TRBV7-8 and TRBJ1-3; D remains ambiguous. Per germline, CDR1 SGHVS and CDR2 FQNEAQ. V gave up 5 bases and J gave up 0 bases, with 14 bases separating them. The CDR3 extends over 16 amino acids. The CDR3, as DNA: TGTGCCAGCAGCAGTCCCGGGAGATACTCTGGAAACACCATATATTTT. This sequence encodes CASSSPGRYSGNTIYF. Based on the CDR3 plus reference TRBV7-8 and TRBJ1-3, the full variable domain is GAGVSQSPRYKVAKRGQDVALRCDPISGHVSLFWYQQALGQGPEFLTYFQNEAQLDKSGLPSDRFFAERPEGSVSTLKIQRTQQEDSAVYLCASSSPGRYSGNTIYFGEGSWLTVV.

The V gene is TRBV30, the J gene TRBJ2-7; TRBD1 matches 9 bases. The V segment lost 4 bases and the J segment 7 bases; nucleotides outside the gene matches: 8. The CDR3 is 13 amino acids. From germline, CDR1 is GTSNPN and CDR2 SVGIG (reference sequence). CDR3 DNA sequence: TGTGCCTGGATCGGACAGGGGATTTCTGAGCAGTACTTC. Its translation is CAWIGQGISEQYF. Using reference TRBV30 and TRBJ2-7 for the parts outside the CDR3, the full variable domain is SQTIHQWPATLVQPVGSPLSLECTVEGTSNPNLYWYRQAAGRGLQLLFYSVGIGQISSEVPQNLSASRPQDRQFILSSKKLLLSDSGFYLCAWIGQGISEQYFGPGTRLTVT.

The J gene is TRBJ2-5, the V gene TRBV6-1; 8 positions agree with TRBD1. The V and J ends lost 6 bases and 4 bases, in that order; junction bases with no gene match: 4. Germline lookup yields CDR1 MNHNS and CDR2 SASEGT. The CDR3 has 13 amino acids. The DNA for the CDR3 is TGTGCCAGCAGCCAGGGGGCTTTAGAGACCCAGTACTTC. Translating gives CASSQGALETQYF.

The rearrangement joins TRBV9 to TRBJ2-1; 8 bases match TRBD2. Germline V lookup: CDR1 SGDLS, CDR2 YYNGEE. Trimming at V came to 4 bases and at J to 3 bases, leaving 12 bases not matched to a gene. The CDR3 spans 17 residues. The CDR3 DNA sequence: TGTGCCAGCAGCACTCACGCATCGGCGGGGGGCTACAATGAGCAGTTCTTC. Translated, it gives CASSTHASAGGYNEQFF. The variable domain in full, with the rest retrieved from reference TRBV9 and TRBJ2-1, is DSGVTQTPKHLITATGQRVTLRCSPRSGDLSVYWYQQSLDQGLQFLIQYYNGEERAKGNILERFSAQQFPDLHSELNLSSLELGDSALYFCASSTHASAGGYNEQFFGPGTRLTVL.

This clone has a handful of counts. The chain employs TRBV5-6 and TRBJ1-2, with a weak D call TRBD1 (6 bases). The germline V gene encodes CDR1 SGHDT and CDR2 YYEEEE. The length of the CDR3 is 13 residues. With 0 bases removed from V and 6 bases from J, the gap between germline ends came to 9 bases. The DNA of the CDR3 is TGTGCCAGCAGCTTGGCACAGGGTGATGGCTACACCTTC. Protein product: CASSLAQGDGYTF.

The J gene is TRBJ2-7, the V gene TRBV6-6; 10 bases align to TRBD2. The CDR3 sequence is 16 residues long. V shed 2 bases and J 7 bases; nucleotides not matched to a gene: 11. The germline gives CDR1 MNHNY, CDR2 SVGAGI (reference sequence). As DNA, the CDR3 is TGTGCCAGCAGTTACCTTGCTAGCGGGGGTTCCGGGGAGCAGTACTTC. It specifies CASSYLASGGSGEQYF.

The genes are TRBV18 and TRBJ2-4, with D uncertain. The CDR3 totals 15 residues. The germline gives CDR1 KGHSH, CDR2 LQKENI. V was trimmed by 0 bases and J by 1 base, leaving 7 bases between them. The DNA for the CDR3 is TGTGCCAGCTCACCACCCAGATCGGCCAAAAACATTCAGTACTTC. This gives the protein CASSPPRSAKNIQYF.

The table lists this clone with a few counts. The chain joins TRBV9 to TRBJ1-6; D unresolved. From germline, CDR1 is SGDLS and CDR2 YYNGEE. The CDR3 is made up of 15 amino acids. Trimming stripped 0 bases from V and 7 bases from J, with 11 bases between. The CDR3 spells CASSVDVLPNSPLHF. CDR3 nucleotide sequence: TGTGCCAGCAGCGTAGACGTACTCCCCAATTCACCCCTCCACTTT.

V and J are TRBV4-2 and TRBJ1-5; perhaps TRBD1 as D (6 bases). V dropped 4 bases and J dropped 9 bases, with 19 bases sitting between them. The CDR3 runs to 15 residues. CDR1 and CDR2 (germline): LGHNA, YNFKEQ. CDR3 sequence reads: CASSREASGERPQHF. The DNA for the CDR3 is TGTGCCAGCAGCCGGGAAGCCTCAGGGGAGAGGCCCCAGCATTTT.

The chain joins TRBV2 to TRBJ1-4; D gene uncertain. CDR1 SNHLY and CDR2 FYNNEI come from the germline V gene. The V gene lost 6 bases and the J gene lost 0 bases, with 8 bases spanning the gap. This CDR3 is 14 amino acids long. The CDR3 DNA is TGTGCCAGCAGGCGGGGAACAACTAATGAAAAACTGTTTTTT. It encodes CASRRGTTNEKLFF.

The rearrangement links TRBV6-5 to TRBJ1-2; tentatively, D is TRBD1 (6 bases). The germline gives CDR1 MNHEY, CDR2 SVGAGI. The CDR3 loop spans 16 amino acids. V was clipped by 0 bases and J by 0 bases, with 11 bases between them. CDR3 in amino acids: CASSYSTGSANYGYTF. The CDR3 coding sequence is TGTGCCAGCAGTTACTCGACAGGATCAGCTAACTATGGCTACACCTTC.

This clone was seen once. The rearrangement joins TRBV2 to TRBJ1-4; D gene unclear. V lost 5 bases and J 5 bases, leaving 3 bases between the germline ends. The germline CDR1 and CDR2 sequences are SNHLY and FYNNEI. The CDR3 totals 11 residues. The CDR3 DNA reads TGTGCCAGCAGTTCAAATGAAAAACTGTTTTTT. Translated: CASSSNEKLFF.

V and J are TRBV4-2 and TRBJ1-4; 10 nucleotides line up with TRBD1. This CDR3 has 15 amino acids. Per the germline V gene, CDR1 is LGHNA and CDR2 is YNFKEQ. The ends lost 1 base at V and 6 bases at J; junction bases unmatched: 2. CDR3 nucleotides: TGTGCCAGCAGCCAAGGAGGACAGGGGGATGAAAAACTGTTTTTT. Translated, it gives CASSQGGQGDEKLFF.

The rearrangement uses TRBV27 and TRBJ1-1; D is perhaps TRBD1 (6 bases). The CDR3 consists of 18 residues. Looked up from germline, CDR1 is MNHEY and CDR2 is SMNVEV (reference sequence). Trimming stripped 6 bases from V and 3 bases from J, with 26 bases between. Here the CDR3 DNA reads TGTGCCAGCAGAATAGAGTATCCAGGGGTAATGGGGTACACTGAAGCTTTCTTT. Amino acid sequence: CASRIEYPGVMGYTEAFF.